This T cell receptor beta chain was identified in a study of identical twins. This clonotype was seen repeatedly, ten times or more. Its antigen is unknown. TCRdb reprocessed the 5' RACE reads with MiXCR, giving one entry per CDR3 protein. The sample lists hundreds of thousands of distinct CDR3 sequences; less than 7% were seen once. The study, taken as a whole, reports: With abundant cord blood beta clonotypes, insertions were fewer; memory repertoires showed no such pattern. When twins shared out-of-frame alpha sequences, those sequences had excess low generation probability. Analyses of zero insertions could, in part, be confounded by invariant MAIT and iNKT cells.

CDR3 length: 15 amino acids. Trimming cost V 5 bases and J 0 bases; bases outside gene matches: 4. This receptor was taken from a man younger than 30 in good health. The sample consisted of naive T cells sorted from blood. V gene TRBV12-3 or TRBV12-4 combines with J gene TRBJ1-1; 9 nucleotides match TRBD1. The CDR3 sequence: CASSPRDRVNTEAFF. CDR3 coding DNA: TGTGCCAGCAGTCCCCGGGACAGGGTGAACACTGAAGCTTTCTTT.